This TCR beta chain came from a study of memory CD4+ T cells and cytomegalovirus serostatus. The sort gate was single viable CD3+CD4+CD8-CD45RO+ cells for memory CD4+ T cells. CD4+ T cells were isolated by positive magnetic selection. This CDR3 is 14 amino acids long. J was trimmed by 7 bases and V by 3 bases; bases with no gene match: 8. Germline-derived CDR1 and CDR2 are MNHNS and SASEGT. Clones were read by immunoSEQ multiplex PCR, and TCRdb kept only the in-frame ones, dropping some. The data contain over 60,000 clones, around 77% of them seen just once; the ten biggest clones take up about 1%. This sequence originates from an adult in good health and CMV-seronegative. The rearrangement uses TRBV6-1 and TRBJ1-2, with 7 bases identical to TRBD1. Sequencing input: memory CD4+ T cells from blood. DNA of the CDR3: TGTGCCAGCAGTGAGATGGCAGGGGGTTTTGGCTACACCTTC. Amino acid sequence: CASSEMAGGFGYTF.